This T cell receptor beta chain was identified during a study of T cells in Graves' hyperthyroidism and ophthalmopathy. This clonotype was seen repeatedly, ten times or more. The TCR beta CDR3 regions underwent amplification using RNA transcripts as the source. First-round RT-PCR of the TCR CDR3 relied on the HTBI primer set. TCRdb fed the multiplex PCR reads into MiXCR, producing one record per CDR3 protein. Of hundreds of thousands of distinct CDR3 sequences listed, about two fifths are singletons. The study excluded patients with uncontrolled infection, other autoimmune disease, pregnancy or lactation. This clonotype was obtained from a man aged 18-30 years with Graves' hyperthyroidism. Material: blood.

The CDR3 sequence: CAIRGTGPTEAFF. The CDR3 coding sequence is TGTGCCATCCGAGGGACAGGGCCCACTGAAGCTTTCTTT. The chain carries TRBV10-3 and TRBJ1-1; 9 bases match TRBD1. CDR3 size: 13 residues. Trimming cost V 8 bases and J 4 bases; bases outside gene matches: 5. The germline gives CDR1 ENHRY, CDR2 SYGVKD.